These 24 T cell receptor beta chains came from one sample sequenced in a study of control samples from healthy donors and cancer patients. TCRdb's copy holds only in-frame clones and misses some; the assay was immunoSEQ multiplex PCR. The sample comprises fewer than 25,000 clones, around 83% of which are singletons, and 27% rests with the top ten. Sequencing was carried out using PBMCs. The receptors derive from a man in his sixties with head and neck cancer.

In its sample, this clone was seen once. The rearrangement links TRBV30 to TRBJ2-7; D not certain. The CDR3 extends over 13 amino acids. V was cut by 0 bases and J by 2 bases, with 8 bases left in between. Germline lookup yields CDR1 GTSNPN and CDR2 SVGIG (reference sequence). The CDR3 is CAWSVGQAYEQYF. As DNA, the CDR3 is TGTGCCTGGAGTGTTGGGCAGGCCTACGAGCAGTACTTC. The whole variable domain, filled in from reference TRBV30 and TRBJ2-7, reads SQTIHQWPATLVQPVGSPLSLECTVEGTSNPNLYWYRQAAGRGLQLLFYSVGIGQISSEVPQNLSASRPQDRQFILSSKKLLLSDSGFYLCAWSVGQAYEQYFGPGTRLTVT.

The V gene is TRBV28, the J gene TRBJ2-1; D not resolved. CDR3 length: 15 residues. Germline CDR1 is MDHEN and CDR2 is SYDVKM. V was clipped by 3 bases and J by 4 bases, with 13 bases between them. The CDR3 nucleotides are TGTGCCAGCAGTTTCAGGTCCCCCCTATACAATGAGCAGTTCTTC. It specifies CASSFRSPLYNEQFF. Drawing the rest from reference TRBV28 and TRBJ2-1, the complete variable domain is DVKVTQSSRYLVKRTGEKVFLECVQDMDHENMFWYRQDPGLGLRLIYFSYDVKMKEKGDIPEGYSVSREKKERFSLILESASTNQTSMYLCASSFRSPLYNEQFFGPGTRLTVL.

This clone was counted a few times. This chain links TRBV28 with TRBJ2-1, with TRBD2 matching 10 bases. CDR1 and CDR2 (germline): MDHEN, SYDVKM. Unmatched junction bases numbered 9, after V lost 5 bases and J lost 5 bases. The CDR3 runs 16 residues. The CDR3 bases are TGTGCCAGCAGTGCCGGGACTAGCGCGCAACACAATGAGCAGTTCTTC. This codes for CASSAGTSAQHNEQFF.

This clone was found a few times. The chain links TRBV19 to TRBJ2-5, with TRBD1 identical over 9 bases. Per the germline V gene, CDR1 is LNHDA and CDR2 is SQIVND (reference sequence). V lost 5 bases and J lost 5; bases outside the gene matches: 6. The CDR3 totals 14 residues. The CDR3 region is CASSLTGGEETQYF. In DNA form, the CDR3 reads TGTGCCAGTAGTTTAACAGGGGGCGAGGAGACCCAGTACTTC.

The chain joins TRBV6-6 to TRBJ1-3; D is perhaps TRBD1 (5 bases). This CDR3 spans 13 amino acids. Germline V gene sequence: CDR1 MNHNY, CDR2 SVGAGI (reference sequence). Trimming removed 5 bases from V and 11 bases from J, with 16 bases in between. The CDR3 nucleotides read TGTGCCAGCAGTGGGGCCGGTTCTTCCCCCATATATTTT. This translates into CASSGAGSSPIYF.

This clone was recorded once. The chain employs TRBV15 and TRBJ1-4, with D tentatively TRBD1 (5 bases). Per the germline V gene, CDR1 is LNHNV and CDR2 is YYDKDF (reference sequence). Trimming cost V 3 bases and J 4 bases, with 18 bases left between them. This CDR3 is built from 17 residues. The CDR3 loop reads CATSRQTLTRGNEKLFF. The DNA for the CDR3 is TGTGCCACCAGCAGGCAAACCTTGACAAGGGGTAATGAAAAACTGTTTTTT.

Here the CDR3 reads CASSLVQGWSYGYTF. The CDR3 DNA reads TGTGCCAGCAGCTTAGTCCAGGGATGGAGCTATGGCTACACCTTC. This chain uses TRBV11-2 with TRBJ1-2; the D gene is possibly TRBD1 (5 bases). This CDR3 has 15 amino acids. The V gene lost 1 base and the J gene lost 4 bases, with 13 bases spanning the gap. Germline values: CDR1 SGHAT, CDR2 FQNNGV.

In the case of this clone: The identical CDR3 is also encoded by other nucleotide sequences in the sample. The chain is built from TRBV18 and TRBJ2-6, with D unclear. This CDR3 has 17 residues. Between the trimmed V and J ends, which lost 3 bases and 0 bases, there was a span of 12 bases. Germline V gene lookup returns CDR1 KGHSH and CDR2 LQKENI. CDR3 in DNA: TGTGCCAGCTCACCGCGGACGGGTAACTCTGGGGCCAACGTCCTGACTTTC. Protein product: CASSPRTGNSGANVLTF.

This sequence joins TRBV19 and TRBJ1-2; D perhaps matches TRBD1 (5 bases). This CDR3 region has 14 residues. CDR1 and CDR2 (germline): LNHDA, SQIVND (reference sequence). Trimming removed 6 bases from V and 0 bases from J, with 11 bases in between. The CDR3 bases are TGTGCCAGTAGCCGGGACGGAACTAACTATGGCTACACCTTC. This sequence encodes CASSRDGTNYGYTF.

This clone has just a few counts. The chain is built from TRBV5-5 and TRBJ1-5; D not resolved. CDR3 size: 15 residues. The V gene's germline CDR1 is SGHKS and CDR2 YYEKEE (reference sequence). The V end was cut by 1 base, the J end by 2 bases, with 10 bases between. The CDR3 region has the DNA TGTGCCAGCAGCTTGCAGGCGGCCGGCAATCAGCCCCAGCATTTT. It specifies CASSLQAAGNQPQHF. Supplemented by reference TRBV5-5 and TRBJ1-5, the full variable domain reads DAGVTQSPTHLIKTRGQQVTLRCSPISGHKSVSWYQQVLGQGPQFIFQYYEKEERGRGNFPDRFSARQFPNYSSELNVNALLLGDSALYLCASSLQAAGNQPQHFGDGTRLSIL.

J is TRBJ1-3 and V is TRBV6-6; D call uncertain. The CDR3 covers 13 residues. Between the trimmed V and J ends, which lost 2 bases and 9 bases, there was a span of 11 bases. The germline V gene encodes CDR1 MNHNY and CDR2 SVGAGI (reference sequence). The CDR3 protein is CASSYPLLGTIYF. The CDR3 DNA is TGTGCCAGCAGTTACCCCCTATTAGGCACCATATATTTT.

The CDR3, as DNA: TGTGCCTGGAATAGCGGGGGGGCCGGGGAGCAGTACTTC. It yields the protein CAWNSGGAGEQYF. The V and J genes are TRBV30 and TRBJ2-7, with 11 bases fitting TRBD2. Trimming took 4 bases from V and 7 from J; bases not matched to a gene: 6. In germline, CDR1 is GTSNPN, CDR2 SVGIG (reference sequence). This CDR3 region has 13 residues.

This clone was recorded only once. The J gene is TRBJ1-2, the V gene TRBV20-1, with a possible D match to TRBD1 (5 bases). The CDR3 covers 11 residues. V gave up 6 bases and J gave up 3 bases, with 8 bases separating them. Germline loops: CDR1 DFQATT, CDR2 SNEGSKA (reference sequence). CDR3 loop: CSAETDYGYTF. Written as DNA, the CDR3 is TGCAGTGCCGAGACAGACTATGGCTACACCTTC.

The genes are TRBV6-1 and TRBJ1-5, with D perhaps TRBD1 (5 bases). The CDR3 runs 14 residues. Germline V gives CDR1 MNHNS, CDR2 SASEGT. Trimming took off 8 bases at V and 2 bases at J, with 13 bases between the two ends. The CDR3 DNA reads TGTGCCAGCTGTCAGGGTTGGGGCAATCAGCCCCAGCATTTT. It codes for CASCQGWGNQPQHF.

The chain links TRBV9 to TRBJ1-2; D unclear. Germline V gene lookup returns CDR1 SGDLS and CDR2 YYNGEE. With 3 bases removed from V and 6 bases from J, the gap between germline ends came to 12 bases. The length of the CDR3 is 13 residues. In nucleotides, the CDR3 is TGTGCCAGCAGCGAGAGTACTGGTCATGGCTACACCTTC. Amino acid sequence: CASSESTGHGYTF.

This rearrangement joins TRBV3-1 (or the pseudogene TRBV3-2) to TRBJ1-3, with D possibly matching TRBD1 (6 bases). CDR1 is LGHDT and CDR2 is YNNKEL in the germline V gene (reference sequence). CDR3 size: 18 residues. The V end lost 1 base, the J end lost 2 bases, and 18 bases lay between the germline ends. CDR3 protein: CASSQGHPGTHPGNTIYF. The DNA of the CDR3 is TGTGCCAGCAGCCAAGGTCATCCCGGGACACACCCTGGAAACACCATATATTTT.

CDR3 in DNA: TGTGCCAGCAGTGAAGCTGAAGGGTTGGGTTATGGCTACACCTTC. Its translation is CASSEAEGLGYGYTF. The J gene is TRBJ1-2, the V gene TRBV2, with D unresolved. Germline loops: CDR1 SNHLY, CDR2 FYNNEI. The CDR3 extends over 15 amino acids. With 0 bases removed from V and 5 bases from J, the gap between germline ends came to 13 bases.

The genes are TRBV2 and TRBJ2-1; TRBD2 matches 13 bases. CDR3 length: 14 residues. V trimming: 7 bases; J trimming: 8 bases; junction bases outside the gene matches: 5. Germline V gene data show CDR1 as SNHLY and CDR2 as FYNNEI. CDR3 residues: CASKGLAGVHEQFF. The CDR3 DNA reads as TGTGCCAGCAAAGGACTAGCGGGAGTTCATGAGCAGTTCTTC.

The chain uses TRBV27 and TRBJ2-1, with D uncertain. V lost 2 bases and J lost 1, with 6 bases in between. The CDR3 totals 14 residues. The V gene's germline CDR1 is MNHEY and CDR2 SMNVEV (reference sequence). CDR3 residues: CASSLQWSYNEQFF. The CDR3 coding sequence is TGTGCCAGCAGTTTACAGTGGTCCTACAATGAGCAGTTCTTC.

V and J are TRBV6-5 and TRBJ2-7, with a tentative D call TRBD1 (7 bases). The V and J ends lost 8 bases and 5 bases respectively, with 19 bases between them. Germline-derived CDR1 and CDR2 are MNHEY and SVGAGI. This CDR3 contains 14 residues. The CDR3 is CASGKGGQRDEQYF. CDR3 nucleotide sequence: TGTGCCAGCGGTAAGGGGGGACAGCGGGACGAGCAGTACTTC.

V and J are TRBV4-3 and TRBJ1-1; perhaps TRBD1 as D (6 bases). The V gene lost 3 bases and the J gene lost 4 bases, with 9 bases spanning the gap. The CDR3 length is 13 residues. From germline, CDR1 is LGHNA and CDR2 YSLEER. CDR3 amino acids: CASSHLQGTEAFF. The CDR3 coding sequence is TGCGCCAGCAGCCATCTACAGGGCACTGAAGCTTTCTTT.

The chain carries TRBV5-1 and TRBJ2-4; perhaps TRBD2 as D (6 bases). Per the germline V gene, CDR1 is SGHRS and CDR2 is YFSETQ. The CDR3 is 16 amino acids. Trimming shortened V by 4 bases and J by 2 bases, and 16 bases separated the two germline ends. Written as DNA, the CDR3 is TGCGCCAGCAGCGGGGGTTCGGGCGGGACCAAAAACATTCAGTACTTC. It specifies CASSGGSGGTKNIQYF. The full variable domain, rest sourced from reference TRBV5-1 and TRBJ2-4, is KAGVTQTPRYLIKTRGQQVTLSCSPISGHRSVSWYQQTPGQGLQFLFEYFSETQRNKGNFPGRFSGRQFSNSRSEMNVSTLELGDSALYLCASSGGSGGTKNIQYFGAGTRLSVL.

The chain has TRBV30 and TRBJ1-6; D might be TRBD1 (6 bases). CDR1 GTSNPN and CDR2 SVGIG come from the germline V gene (reference sequence). The CDR3 loop spans 16 amino acids. V dropped 5 bases and J dropped 10 bases, with 24 bases sitting between them. CDR3 region: CAWAGLGTIEGSPLHF. Here the CDR3 DNA reads TGTGCCTGGGCCGGGCTAGGGACAATAGAGGGCTCACCCCTCCACTTT. Using reference TRBV30 and TRBJ1-6 for the parts outside the CDR3, the full variable domain is SQTIHQWPATLVQPVGSPLSLECTVEGTSNPNLYWYRQAAGRGLQLLFYSVGIGQISSEVPQNLSASRPQDRQFILSSKKLLLSDSGFYLCAWAGLGTIEGSPLHFGNGTRLTVT.

The chain combines TRBV5-6 with TRBJ1-1, with a tentative D call TRBD1 (6 bases). Germline V CDR1 and CDR2: SGHDT, YYEEEE. CDR3 length: 15 residues. V gave up 4 bases and J gave up 0 bases, with 13 bases separating them. CDR3 coding DNA: TGTGCCAGCAGCCCAGCGCAGGGGATGAACACTGAAGCTTTCTTT. The encoded protein is CASSPAQGMNTEAFF.